Given below is one T cell receptor (beta chain) in context. The authors' processing: The median was about 89,000 TCRs per sample, ranging 23,224 to 690,600. MiXCR, applied by TCRdb to the RACE reads, yields one record per CDR3 protein. The V and J calls here are based on TCRdb, not the publication. The data contain roughly 80,000 distinct CDR3 sequences, 8.6% of them singletons. The data stem from a study of human T cells and chemical hapten exposure. Trimming shortened V by 2 bases and J by 8 bases, and 7 bases separated the two germline ends. There are 12 residues in the CDR3. Per the germline V gene, CDR1 is SGHTA and CDR2 is FQGNSA. Noted time point: healthy volunteer bleed at 6 weeks. Extraction of total RNA was performed on unfractionated whole blood.

The TCR sequence derives from a female donor in good health. Some clones in this sample may be carry-over from other donors' samples. Sequencing was carried out using whole blood. V gene TRBV7-2 combines with J gene TRBJ2-1, with TRBD1 as a possible D gene (5 bases). The CDR3, as DNA: TGTGCCAGCAGCTTATTAGGGGATGAGCAGTTCTTC. Its translation: CASSLLGDEQFF.